The rows below give T cell receptor beta chains drawn from one sample of a study of blood T cell repertoires in COVID-19. The data were produced by immunoSEQ multiplex PCR, yet TCRdb's version contains in-frame clones alone and is incomplete. The table has around 280,000 clones, around 88% seen once; the top ten hold about 6%. Specimen: PBMCs or T cells enriched from blood (not recorded which). Every receptor here comes from a woman aged 40 to 55 who had recovered from COVID-19. CDR3s include the opening cysteine and the closing phenylalanine or tryptophan. The D gene is left open where the match is weak. For some rows the clone size is stated as once, few or many, or as a class when expanded; others skip it.

abundance	v_gene	len	d_gene	j_gene	CDR3nt	CDR3aa
NA	TRBV27	13	NA	TRBJ2-7	TGTGCCAGCAGTTTGCGTGAGGCCTACGAGCAGTACTTC	CASSLREAYEQYF
NA	TRBV14	15	NA	TRBJ1-4	TGTGCCAGCTCTCCGCAAACCCTACCTAATGAAAAACTGTTTTTT	CASSPQTLPNEKLFF
NA	TRBV7-2	13	NA	TRBJ2-1	TGTGCCAGCAGCTTAGACAGGAACAATGAGCAGTTCTTC	CASSLDRNNEQFF
NA	TRBV20-1	11	NA	TRBJ1-1	TGCAGTGCTAGAGGGACAGAGGCGGCTTTCTTT	CSARGTEAAFF
NA	TRBV2	16	NA	TRBJ1-4	TGTGCCAGCAGCCAGGGTTTCAGAGATGGGAATGAAAAACTGTTTTTT	CASSQGFRDGNEKLFF
NA	TRBV21-1	15	NA	TRBJ1-3	TGTGCCAGCAGCAAAGGGGGACAGTTAGGAAACACCATATATTTT	CASSKGGQLGNTIYF
NA	TRBV30	13	NA	TRBJ1-6	TGTGCCTGGAGCGGCGGGTATAATTCACCCCTCCACTTT	CAWSGGYNSPLHF
NA	TRBV7-3	16	TRBD2	TRBJ2-7	TGTGCCAGCAGCCCCGGACTAGCGGGAGGTCGGGGCGAGCAGTACTTC	CASSPGLAGGRGEQYF
NA	TRBV24-1	18	TRBD2	TRBJ2-3	TGTGCCACCAGTGATCGGCTAGCGGGAGAGGGACGTACAGATACGCAGTATTTT	CATSDRLAGEGRTDTQYF
NA	TRBV5-8	16	TRBD2	TRBJ2-7	TGTGCCAGCAGCCACGGAGCGGGAGTAACAACTTACGAGCAGTACTTC	CASSHGAGVTTYEQYF
NA	TRBV5-1	17	TRBD2	TRBJ2-1	TGCGCCAGCAGCTCGGGCGGACTAGCGGGACCTAACAATGAGCAGTTCTTC	CASSSGGLAGPNNEQFF
NA	TRBV9	16	NA	TRBJ1-3	TGTGCCAGCAGCGTATTAGGAGGGCCAGCTGGAAACACCATATATTTT	CASSVLGGPAGNTIYF
NA	TRBV7-2	14	NA	TRBJ1-2	TGTGCCAGCAGCCCCCAGGACTTACCGGGGGGCTACACCTTC	CASSPQDLPGGYTF
NA	TRBV6-5	15	NA	TRBJ2-5	TGTGCCAGCAGAACGAACCTAGCAGCGGGAGAGACCCAGTACTTC	CASRTNLAAGETQYF
NA	TRBV10-1	18	NA	TRBJ2-4	TGCGCCAGCAGCCCAGGTACCTCGGACTATCTAGCCAAAAACATTCAGTACTTC	CASSPGTSDYLAKNIQYF
NA	TRBV3-1/TRBV3-2	15	NA	TRBJ2-3	TGTGCCAGCAGATCCGGGACTCTTGACACAGATACGCAGTATTTT	CASRSGTLDTDTQYF
NA	TRBV5-1	15	TRBD1	TRBJ2-1	TGCGCCAGCAGCTCCCGGGACAGGGCCTCCAATGAGCAGTTCTTC	CASSSRDRASNEQFF
NA	TRBV7-2	14	TRBD1	TRBJ1-5	TGTGCCAGCAGCGAGACAGGGGATTTACAGCCCCAGCATTTT	CASSETGDLQPQHF
NA	TRBV29-1	17	TRBD2	TRBJ2-5	TGCAGCGCGGGGGGGAGGGTAGAGCGGGAGTGGGAAGAGACCCAGTACTTC	CSAGGRVEREWEETQYF
once	TRBV24-1	16	TRBD1	TRBJ1-2	TGTGCCACCAGTGATGCGGCCGGGACAGGGTCCAATGGCTACACCTTC	CATSDAAGTGSNGYTF
NA	TRBV9	15	NA	TRBJ2-1	TGTGCCAGCAGCGTAACTCCCGGGGGTTACAATGAGCAGTTCTTC	CASSVTPGGYNEQFF
once	TRBV29-1	14	TRBD1	TRBJ1-5	TGCAGCGTCCGAATGGGACAGGGGAATCAGCCCCAGCATTTT	CSVRMGQGNQPQHF
once	TRBV30	12	NA	TRBJ1-4	TGTGCCTGGAGTCGCCACGGTGAAAAACTGTTTTTT	CAWSRHGEKLFF
NA	TRBV27	14	NA	TRBJ1-4	TGTGCCAGCAGTTTCGGCAGGGCTGATGAAAAACTGTTTTTT	CASSFGRADEKLFF
NA	TRBV6-4	14	NA	TRBJ1-5	TGTGCCAGCTCCGGCCTCCTAGGGGATCAGCCCCAGCATTTT	CASSGLLGDQPQHF
NA	TRBV5-1	17	TRBD2	TRBJ2-1	TGCGCCAGCAGCTTGGTTGGCGGGAGGACTACCGGCAATGAGCAGTTCTTC	CASSLVGGRTTGNEQFF
NA	TRBV9	15	NA	TRBJ1-3	TGTGCCAGCAGCATACTAGGTGGCTCTGGAAACACCATATATTTT	CASSILGGSGNTIYF
few	TRBV10-3	17	TRBD2	TRBJ2-5	TGTGCCATCAGTGACTCCCGACTAGCGGGAGGGCAAGAGACCCAGTACTTC	CAISDSRLAGGQETQYF
NA	TRBV20-1	14	NA	TRBJ2-1	TGCAGTGCTAGTGAGTTGGGCCCCTACAATGAGCAGTTCTTC	CSASELGPYNEQFF
NA	TRBV7-9	13	TRBD1	TRBJ2-7	TGTGCCAGCAGTTGGACAGGGACCTACGAGCAGTACTTC	CASSWTGTYEQYF
NA	TRBV25-1	15	TRBD2	TRBJ2-4	TGTGCCAGCAGTGCCAAAGCGGGATACAAAAACATTCAGTACTTC	CASSAKAGYKNIQYF
NA	TRBV5-3	15	TRBD1	TRBJ1-4	TGTGCCAGAAGCTTGAAACAGGGGCCGGGAGAAAAACTGTTTTTT	CARSLKQGPGEKLFF
NA	TRBV18	16	NA	TRBJ2-7	TGTGCCAGCTCAGCACAGAGCGGGACAAAAAATTACGAGCAGTACTTC	CASSAQSGTKNYEQYF
NA	TRBV4-1	16	TRBD1	TRBJ2-1	TGCGCCAGCAGCCAGGACAGGGGGAGGGATCTAAATGAGCAGTTCTTC	CASSQDRGRDLNEQFF
NA	TRBV30	14	NA	TRBJ1-2	TGTGCCTGGAGTCGGGGGGGCAGGAACTATGGCTACACCTTC	CAWSRGGRNYGYTF
NA	TRBV20-1	12	TRBD2	TRBJ2-1	TGCAGTGCTAGTAGCGGGAGCTATGAGCAGTTCTTC	CSASSGSYEQFF
NA	TRBV18	15	TRBD2	TRBJ2-7	TGTGCCAGCTCACCCACTAGCGGGGGCTCCTACGAGCAGTACTTC	CASSPTSGGSYEQYF
few	TRBV7-8	17	TRBD1	TRBJ1-2	TGTGCCAGCAGCCGATCGACAGGGGGCTCGGCTAACTATGGCTACACCTTC	CASSRSTGGSANYGYTF
NA	TRBV30	14	NA	TRBJ1-5	TGTGCCTGGAGAGGGGGAAATAGCAATCAGCCCCAGCATTTT	CAWRGGNSNQPQHF
NA	TRBV28	16	NA	TRBJ2-1	TGTGCCAGCAGTTCCTCCCCCGGGACTCCTAGGAATGAGCAGTTCTTC	CASSSSPGTPRNEQFF
NA	TRBV19	16	TRBD1	TRBJ2-1	TGTGCCAGTAGTCCGGGACAGGGTAGGGGGACGAATGAGCAGTTCTTC	CASSPGQGRGTNEQFF
NA	TRBV19	14	TRBD2	TRBJ2-3	TGTGCCAGTAGAAGCGGGAGGGCCGCAGATACGCAGTATTTT	CASRSGRAADTQYF
NA	TRBV19	14	NA	TRBJ1-4	TGTGCCAGTAGTGTCAGCCCTCCGGGTGAAAAACTGTTTTTT	CASSVSPPGEKLFF
NA	TRBV28	15	TRBD1	TRBJ1-5	TGTGCCAGCAGCCGGACAGGGACAAGCAATCAGCCCCAGCATTTT	CASSRTGTSNQPQHF
NA	TRBV7-2	17	NA	TRBJ2-2	TGTGCCAGCAGCTTAACGGCCAGGGGGACTAACACCGGGGAGCTGTTTTTT	CASSLTARGTNTGELFF
NA	TRBV5-1	15	TRBD1	TRBJ2-2	TGCGCCAGCAGCTCGCAGGGACAGGGGATCGGGGAGCTGTTTTTT	CASSSQGQGIGELFF
NA	TRBV5-6	11	NA	TRBJ2-3	TGTGCCAGCAGCTTAGCGAATACGCAGTATTTT	CASSLANTQYF
NA	TRBV2	13	NA	TRBJ1-1	TGTGCCAGCAGCCAACAGGGAAACACTGAAGCTTTCTTT	CASSQQGNTEAFF
NA	TRBV5-4	14	TRBD2	TRBJ2-7	TGTGCCAGCAGCAAACTAGCGGGAGTCTACGAGCAGTACTTC	CASSKLAGVYEQYF
once	TRBV28	15	TRBD1	TRBJ2-7	TGTGCCACCGGGACAGGGGGTCCTCTTGTCCGCCGGGAGTACTTC	CATGTGGPLVRREYF
NA	TRBV10-2	15	NA	TRBJ1-5	TGCGCCAGCAGAGCAGGGGAGATAACAAATCAGCCCCAGCATTTT	CASRAGEITNQPQHF